This TCR beta chain was found in a study of cytomegalovirus exposure and HLA in healthy donors. This CDR3 contains 16 residues. In germline, CDR1 is MDHEN, CDR2 SYDVKM. Unmatched junction bases numbered 6, after V lost 4 bases and J lost 2 bases. Overall study results and limits: Earlier analysis found most TCR beta V segments productive about 90% or about 30% of the time. An observed cluster of highly shared sequence variants was recorded as a likely sequencing artifact. Differences between HLA loci emerged in a later analysis of TCR association rates, with DRB1 most and HLA-C fewest. Researchers reported in a later analysis that common viral pathogens appeared linked to several top clusters.

The PCR employed 60 Vbeta primers together with 13 Jbeta primers. Here immunoSEQ multiplex PCR was the method, and the copy in TCRdb shows in-frame clones only, minus some. The sample yields 250,000 to 300,000 clones, around 90% seen once. A word on this clone: Antigen: not known.

The TCR sequence derives from a girl aged 2-10 years in good health and CMV-seronegative. Sequences were obtained from PBMCs. The chain links TRBV28 to TRBJ2-3, with TRBD2 matching 10 bases. This CDR3 reads CASSSLLAGATDTQYF. For the CDR3, the DNA is TGTGCCAGCAGTTCCCTCCTAGCGGGGGCCACAGATACGCAGTATTTT.